The 29 T cell receptor beta chains in this list originate from one sample, sequenced in a study of blood T cell repertoires in COVID-19. Generated by immunoSEQ multiplex PCR, the TCRdb table keeps only in-frame clones and is missing some. The sample contains 150,000 or so clones, more than 75% of which appear only once. The sequencing sample was made of peripheral blood. The receptors were gathered from a woman between 65 and 79 years old with COVID-19, enrolled during active disease.

The chain combines TRBV7-9 with TRBJ1-1; TRBD1 matches at 7 bases. The CDR3 contains 15 residues. CDR1 is SEHNR and CDR2 is FQNEAQ in the germline V gene (reference sequence). Trimming at V came to 7 bases and at J to 1 base, leaving 9 bases not matched to a gene. CDR3 DNA sequence: TGTGCCAGCACCCGCACGGGACAGACGAACACTGAAGCTTTCTTT. It codes for CASTRTGQTNTEAFF.

The table lists this clone with a few counts. One end of the junction fails to match germline, which may point to a read error. This chain uses TRBV10-3 with TRBJ1-1; 7 bases align to TRBD1. Germline V gene sequence: CDR1 ENHRY, CDR2 SYGVKD. The CDR3 length is 15 residues. CDR3: CAISDPKTGEPEAFF. CDR3 in DNA: TGTGCCATCAGTGACCCGAAAACAGGGGAACCTGAGGCTTTCTTT.

In its sample, this clone was seen once. The chain combines TRBV5-5 with TRBJ1-3; D perhaps matches TRBD1 (6 bases). This CDR3 has 15 amino acids. Looked up from germline, CDR1 is SGHKS and CDR2 is YYEKEE (reference sequence). V was clipped by 3 bases and J by 2 bases, with 12 bases between them. The CDR3 DNA follows: TGTGCCAGCAGCTCAGTGACAGGCCCTGGAAACACCATATATTTT. Protein: CASSSVTGPGNTIYF.

The chain links TRBV7-9 to TRBJ1-2, with 8 bases that match TRBD1. The length of the CDR3 is 16 residues. J lost 3 bases, V lost 0 bases, and 6 bases had no gene match. CDR1 SEHNR and CDR2 FQNEAQ come from the germline V gene (reference sequence). CDR3 loop: CASSLAGDRSHYGYTF. The CDR3 DNA follows: TGTGCCAGCAGCTTAGCGGGGGACAGGTCCCACTATGGCTACACCTTC.

This chain joins TRBV19 and TRBJ1-2, with 9 bases lining up with TRBD1. Germline V gene data show CDR1 as LNHDA and CDR2 as SQIVND (reference sequence). The CDR3 runs to 15 residues. V lost 4 bases to trimming and J lost 8 bases; unmatched junction nucleotides: 11. The CDR3 bases are TGTGCCAGTAGTACCTCAGCCGGGACAGGGTACGGCTACACCTTC. Translation: CASSTSAGTGYGYTF.

This clone came up once. This chain links TRBV28 with TRBJ1-5; TRBD1 matches at 11 bases. The CDR3 contains 13 residues. Looked up from germline, CDR1 is MDHEN and CDR2 is SYDVKM. V dropped 10 bases and J dropped 4; count of bases not matched to a gene: 3. CDR3 DNA sequence: TGTGCCACCGGGACAGGGGGTAATCAGCCCCAGCATTTT. Its translation: CATGTGGNQPQHF.

Here the CDR3 reads CASSPLTSGGARNEQYF. CDR3 bases: TGTGCCAGCTCACCACTAACTAGCGGGGGGGCTAGGAACGAGCAGTACTTC. The chain combines TRBV18 with TRBJ2-7, with 13 nucleotides matching TRBD2. The CDR3 loop spans 17 amino acids. Trimming removed 1 base from V and 5 bases from J; junction bases left unmatched: 8. Per the germline V gene, CDR1 is KGHSH and CDR2 is LQKENI.

The genes are TRBV29-1 and TRBJ1-5; 9 bases fit TRBD1. The CDR3 is 14 residues long. The ends lost 7 bases at V and 3 bases at J; junction bases unmatched: 7. Germline lookup yields CDR1 SQVTM and CDR2 ANQGSEA. The CDR3, as DNA: TGCAGCGCCCTGACAGGGGGGAACAATCAGCCCCAGCATTTT. Protein sequence: CSALTGGNNQPQHF.

In this sample, this clone turned up once. The rearrangement links TRBV10-3 to TRBJ1-2; maybe TRBD1 (5 bases). CDR3 length equals 15 residues. The V end lost 6 bases, the J end lost 5 bases, and 19 bases lay between the germline ends. In germline, CDR1 is ENHRY, CDR2 SYGVKD. The DNA of the CDR3 is TGTGCCATCAGCGATCCGGGGGGGAATAGGTATGGCTACACCTTC. Its protein product is CAISDPGGNRYGYTF.

V is TRBV9 and J is TRBJ2-5, with no clear D. The CDR3 loop spans 13 amino acids. V was pared by 0 bases and J by 9 bases, with 12 bases between. Germline CDR1 reads SGDLS; CDR2 reads YYNGEE. CDR3 amino acids: CASSVDGERPQYF. DNA for the CDR3: TGTGCCAGCAGCGTAGATGGAGAACGGCCCCAGTACTTC.

This clone was observed a handful of times. This same CDR3 is encoded by further DNA sequences in the sample. The chain uses TRBV19 and TRBJ1-6, with TRBD1 matching 10 bases. Germline CDR1 LNHDA, CDR2 SQIVND (reference sequence). The junction had 4 bases not matched to a gene; V was cut back by 5 bases and J by 9 bases. The CDR3 consists of 14 residues. CDR3 residues: CASSVGQGVSPLHF. As DNA, the CDR3 is TGTGCCAGTAGTGTCGGACAGGGGGTTTCACCCCTCCACTTT.

The chain recombines TRBV7-9 with TRBJ2-7; 8 nucleotides line up with TRBD1. The germline V gene has CDR1 SEHNR and CDR2 FQNEAQ (reference sequence). Unmatched junction bases numbered 3, after V lost 5 bases and J lost 3 bases. The CDR3 contains 13 residues. The CDR3 sequence: CASSLDRGYEQYF. CDR3 DNA: TGTGCCAGCAGCCTTGACAGGGGCTACGAGCAGTACTTC.

The rearrangement links TRBV6-5 to TRBJ1-6, with 9 bases that match TRBD1. Losses at the gene ends were 7 bases for V and 10 bases for J; bases not matched to a gene: 8. Germline V CDR1 and CDR2: MNHEY, SVGAGI. The CDR3 sequence is 14 residues long. The CDR3: CASNRDREDSPLHF. Here the CDR3 DNA reads TGTGCCAGCAATCGGGACAGGGAGGACTCACCCCTCCACTTT.

The chain recombines TRBV7-9 with TRBJ1-1; D gene unclear. Germline V gene sequence: CDR1 SEHNR, CDR2 FQNEAQ (reference sequence). The CDR3 runs 9 residues. The V and J ends lost 6 bases and 8 bases respectively, with 4 bases between them. The CDR3 is CASSPEAFF. In nucleotides, the CDR3 is TGTGCCAGCAGTCCGGAAGCTTTCTTT.

This chain joins TRBV7-6 and TRBJ2-7; tentatively, D is TRBD1 (5 bases). This CDR3 contains 15 residues. V gave up 3 bases and J gave up 2 bases, with 14 bases separating them. The V gene's germline CDR1 is SGHVS and CDR2 FNYEAQ. CDR3 in amino acids: CASSLVRDSPYEQYF. Written as DNA, the CDR3 is TGTGCCAGCAGCTTGGTCCGAGACAGTCCCTACGAGCAGTACTTC.

The chain recombines TRBV7-8 with TRBJ1-2; 8 bases agree with TRBD1. Per germline, CDR1 SGHVS and CDR2 FQNEAQ. V dropped 3 bases and J dropped 5; count of bases not matched to a gene: 8. This CDR3 is 15 amino acids long. The DNA for the CDR3 is TGTGCCAGCAGCTTGTCCCAGGGGGCTTTGTATGGCTACACCTTC. This encodes CASSLSQGALYGYTF. The whole variable domain, filled in from reference TRBV7-8 and TRBJ1-2, reads GAGVSQSPRYKVAKRGQDVALRCDPISGHVSLFWYQQALGQGPEFLTYFQNEAQLDKSGLPSDRFFAERPEGSVSTLKIQRTQQEDSAVYLCASSLSQGALYGYTFGSGTRLTVV.

The chain joins TRBV4-1 to TRBJ1-6; unclear D gene. The CDR3 is made up of 16 amino acids. Germline V gene sequence: CDR1 MGHRA, CDR2 YSYEKL. The V gene lost 0 bases and the J gene lost 10 bases, with 16 bases spanning the gap. CDR3 residues: CASSQEMRVRYSPLHF. Written as DNA, the CDR3 is TGCGCCAGCAGCCAAGAAATGAGGGTCCGATACTCACCCCTCCACTTT.

The chain has TRBV10-2 and TRBJ2-1; 8 bases line up with TRBD1. Germline V CDR1 and CDR2: WSHSY, SAAADI. V lost 9 bases to trimming and J lost 4 bases; unmatched junction nucleotides: 5. This CDR3 has 13 amino acids. The CDR3 loop is CASRQGLYNEQFF. The DNA of the CDR3 is TGCGCCAGTAGACAGGGGCTTTACAATGAGCAGTTCTTC.

The V call is TRBV5-4, the J call TRBJ2-2; no clear D gene. In germline, CDR1 is SGHNT, CDR2 YYREEE (reference sequence). The CDR3 is made up of 12 amino acids. Trimming shortened V by 5 bases and J by 3 bases, and 5 bases separated the two germline ends. CDR3 region: CASSLDTGELFF. The CDR3 DNA sequence: TGTGCCAGCAGTCTAGACACCGGGGAGCTGTTTTTT.

V and J are TRBV2 and TRBJ1-2; 9 bases are a match to TRBD1. Looked up from germline, CDR1 is SNHLY and CDR2 is FYNNEI. The CDR3 totals 13 residues. The ends lost 7 bases at V and 7 bases at J; junction bases unmatched: 7. The CDR3 DNA reads TGTGCCAGCAAGGGACAGGGAATACCTGGCTACACCTTC. Translated: CASKGQGIPGYTF.

The gene calls are TRBV3-1 (or the pseudogene TRBV3-2) and TRBJ2-7, with 9 bases fitting TRBD1. Trimming cost V 1 base and J 4 bases; bases outside gene matches: 8. Per germline, CDR1 LGHDT and CDR2 YNNKEL (reference sequence). The CDR3 extends over 16 amino acids. The CDR3 DNA follows: TGTGCCAGCAGCCAAGGATACAGGGGGCTAGAGTACGAGCAGTACTTC. It encodes CASSQGYRGLEYEQYF.

The gene calls are TRBV3-1 (or the pseudogene TRBV3-2) and TRBJ2-7; 7 nucleotides align to TRBD1. Unmatched junction bases numbered 13, after V lost 5 bases and J lost 3 bases. The germline gives CDR1 LGHDT, CDR2 YNNKEL (reference sequence). The CDR3 contains 16 residues. As DNA, the CDR3 is TGTGCCAGCAGCAGGAAGTCCGGGACAGAGTTCTACGAGCAGTACTTC. Translating gives CASSRKSGTEFYEQYF.

This chain uses TRBV5-1 with TRBJ1-2, with 11 bases fitting TRBD1. With V trimmed by 0 bases and J by 6 bases, 4 bases remained unmatched. The CDR3 length is 15 residues. Germline CDR1 reads SGHRS; CDR2 reads YFSETQ. CDR3 in amino acids: CASSLGDRGRDGYTF. The CDR3 DNA sequence: TGCGCCAGCAGCTTGGGGGACAGGGGGAGAGATGGCTACACCTTC.

The V call is TRBV5-1, the J call TRBJ2-1; D perhaps matches TRBD1 (6 bases). CDR3 length: 17 residues. CDR1 is SGHRS, CDR2 YFSETQ, per germline. The V and J ends lost 1 base and 11 bases respectively, with 25 bases between them. The CDR3 reads CASSLNPPGQQTRKQFF. CDR3 coding DNA: TGCGCCAGCAGCTTGAACCCACCCGGACAGCAAACTAGAAAGCAGTTCTTC.

The chain employs TRBV4-1 and TRBJ2-1; TRBD2 matches 12 bases. V shed 0 bases and J 2 bases; nucleotides not matched to a gene: 14. The CDR3 loop spans 21 amino acids. The germline gives CDR1 MGHRA, CDR2 YSYEKL. The CDR3 is CASSQDGTSGGTTIPYNEQFF. The CDR3, as DNA: TGCGCCAGCAGCCAAGATGGCACTAGCGGGGGGACAACTATACCCTACAATGAGCAGTTCTTC.

This clone was observed a single time. The V call is TRBV19, the J call TRBJ1-3, with a possible D match to TRBD1 (6 bases). V was shortened by 6 bases and J by 1 base, with 13 bases between the two germline ends. From germline, CDR1 is LNHDA and CDR2 SQIVND (reference sequence). The CDR3 has 15 residues. The CDR3 loop is CASSWKGESGNTIYF. For the CDR3, the DNA is TGTGCCAGTAGCTGGAAGGGGGAATCTGGAAACACCATATATTTT.

V and J are TRBV4-2 and TRBJ2-3; 10 bases line up with TRBD2. Germline V CDR1 and CDR2: LGHNA, YNFKEQ. CDR3 length: 16 residues. V lost 1 base to trimming and J lost 4 bases; unmatched junction nucleotides: 5. The CDR3 region is CASSQVGLAGADTQYF. CDR3 DNA sequence: TGTGCCAGCAGCCAAGTTGGTCTAGCGGGGGCAGATACGCAGTATTTT.

The CDR3 protein is CASSLRGEGYTF. The DNA for the CDR3 is TGTGCCAGCAGCCTACGGGGGGAAGGCTACACCTTC. This chain links TRBV3-1 (or the pseudogene TRBV3-2) with TRBJ1-2, with D maybe TRBD1 (5 bases). Germline V gene data show CDR1 as LGHDT and CDR2 as YNNKEL (reference sequence). With 4 bases removed from V and 8 bases from J, the gap between germline ends came to 11 bases. The CDR3 extends over 12 amino acids.

The V and J genes are TRBV5-6 and TRBJ1-3, with D possibly TRBD1 on 6 matching bases. V was cut by 3 bases and J by 0 bases, with 10 bases left in between. Germline values: CDR1 SGHDT, CDR2 YYEEEE. CDR3 size: 15 residues. DNA of the CDR3: TGTGCCAGCAGCTCCAGGGGTTTCTCTGGAAACACCATATATTTT. Protein product: CASSSRGFSGNTIYF. The full variable domain, in which reference TRBV5-6 and TRBJ1-3 provide the parts outside the CDR3, is DAGVTQSPTHLIKTRGQQVTLRCSPKSGHDTVSWYQQALGQGPQFIFQYYEEEERQRGNFPDRFSGHQFPNYSSELNVNALLLGDSALYLCASSSRGFSGNTIYFGEGSWLTVV.